Below are 19 T cell receptor beta chains sequenced from a single sample in a study of T cell responses to AZD1222 COVID-19 vaccine. Clones were read by immunoSEQ multiplex PCR, and TCRdb kept only the in-frame ones, dropping some. The table includes more than 140,000 clones, over 85% detected once. The sequenced sample was peripheral blood, obtained on day 0 of MenACWY control vaccination. The source of these receptors is an adult in good health.

This clone was counted a single time. V gene TRBV9 combines with J gene TRBJ1-5; maybe TRBD1 (6 bases). The CDR3 contains 14 residues. Per the germline V gene, CDR1 is SGDLS and CDR2 is YYNGEE. The ends were cut back, 3 bases at V and 7 bases at J, with 14 bases in the middle. The CDR3: CASSEGVLKQPQHF. The CDR3 DNA reads TGTGCCAGCAGCGAGGGGGTCCTGAAACAGCCCCAGCATTTT.

This sequence joins TRBV14 and TRBJ2-7; D not resolved. This CDR3 has 15 residues. Deletions cut 0 bases from V and 6 bases from J, with 15 bases between. Germline V gene sequence: CDR1 SGHDN, CDR2 FVKESK. CDR3 DNA sequence: TGTGCCAGCAGCCAAGATACGGGTCCCCTTAGCGAGCAGTACTTC. Residues: CASSQDTGPLSEQYF.

This clone has just one count. This chain joins TRBV29-1 and TRBJ2-3; no clear D. The V end lost 5 bases, the J end lost 3 bases, and 15 bases lay between the germline ends. Germline V gene sequence: CDR1 SQVTM, CDR2 ANQGSEA. This CDR3 is built from 14 residues. CDR3 bases: TGCAGCGTTCCTAATGGGGTCGGGACAGATACGCAGTATTTT. This gives the protein CSVPNGVGTDTQYF.

V is TRBV12-3 or TRBV12-4 and J is TRBJ2-5; no definite D call. The CDR3 extends over 13 amino acids. The V end lost 6 bases, the J end lost 4 bases, and 12 bases lay between the germline ends. CDR3 loop: CASSRPLGETQYF. CDR3 coding DNA: TGTGCCAGCAGCCGACCCCTGGGAGAGACCCAGTACTTC.

The chain links TRBV5-1 to TRBJ2-7, with 8 bases fitting TRBD1. CDR1 and CDR2 from the germline V gene are SGHRS and YFSETQ. The V gene end was trimmed by 0 bases and the J gene end by 3 bases; junction bases not matched to a gene: 5. The CDR3 is made up of 15 amino acids. The CDR3 loop reads CASSLDAGGFYEQYF. CDR3 sequence (DNA): TGCGCCAGCAGCTTGGATGCAGGGGGCTTCTACGAGCAGTACTTC.

The rearrangement joins TRBV6-2 or TRBV6-3 to TRBJ1-1, with 7 positions matching TRBD1. Germline-derived CDR1 and CDR2 are MNHEY and SVGEGT. J was trimmed by 4 bases and V by 4 bases; bases with no gene match: 9. The CDR3 covers 15 residues. The CDR3 nucleotides are TGTGCCAGCAGTTTGACAGGGCTCTTGACCACTGAAGCTTTCTTT. Its protein product is CASSLTGLLTTEAFF.

The rearrangement uses TRBV20-1 and TRBJ2-7, with D unclear. V lost 4 bases to trimming and J lost 4 bases, with 8 bases between them. The CDR3 contains 11 residues. Germline V gene lookup returns CDR1 DFQATT and CDR2 SNEGSKA (reference sequence). This CDR3 is CSAISSYEQYF. DNA for the CDR3: TGCAGTGCTATTTCTTCTTACGAGCAGTACTTC.

This chain joins TRBV5-1 and TRBJ2-4; TRBD1 matches at 11 bases. The V segment lost 0 bases and the J segment 3 bases; nucleotides outside the gene matches: 2. CDR1 and CDR2 (germline): SGHRS, YFSETQ. The CDR3 loop spans 16 amino acids. CDR3 in DNA: TGCGCCAGCAGCTTGGAGGGACAGGGGGTCAAAAACATTCAGTACTTC. As protein: CASSLEGQGVKNIQYF. The full variable domain, completed using reference TRBV5-1 and TRBJ2-4, is KAGVTQTPRYLIKTRGQQVTLSCSPISGHRSVSWYQQTPGQGLQFLFEYFSETQRNKGNFPGRFSGRQFSNSRSEMNVSTLELGDSALYLCASSLEGQGVKNIQYFGAGTRLSVL.

The chain employs TRBV4-1 and TRBJ1-6, with 12 bases aligning to TRBD1. With 0 bases clipped from V and 6 bases from J, the junction kept 6 bases outside the gene matches. The germline gives CDR1 MGHRA, CDR2 YSYEKL. CDR3 length: 18 amino acids. CDR3 DNA sequence: TGCGCCAGCAGCCAAGAAAGTTGGGACAGGGGGCCTAATTCACCCCTCCACTTT. It encodes CASSQESWDRGPNSPLHF.

The chain carries TRBV3-1 (or the pseudogene TRBV3-2) and TRBJ2-7; maybe TRBD2 (6 bases). This CDR3 is built from 18 residues. The germline V gene encodes CDR1 LGHDT and CDR2 YNNKEL (reference sequence). Trimming cost V 0 bases and J 2 bases, with 20 bases left between them. DNA for the CDR3: TGTGCCAGCAGCCAAGATTGGAGAACCGGGACTGTGGCCTACGAGCAGTACTTC. It translates to CASSQDWRTGTVAYEQYF.

CDR3 sequence: CSAHPGSTEAFF. The CDR3 region has the DNA TGCAGCGCTCATCCAGGGAGCACTGAAGCTTTCTTT. This chain joins TRBV29-1 and TRBJ1-1; D might be TRBD1 (5 bases). Germline V gene sequence: CDR1 SQVTM, CDR2 ANQGSEA. V lost 7 bases to trimming and J lost 4 bases, with 13 bases between them. There are 12 residues in the CDR3.

V is TRBV14 and J is TRBJ1-2, with 7 bases that match TRBD1. The CDR3 extends over 13 amino acids. V shed 0 bases and J 7 bases; nucleotides not matched to a gene: 2. The V gene's germline CDR1 is SGHDN and CDR2 FVKESK. As DNA, the CDR3 is TGTGCCAGCAGCCAAGAGACAGGGAGTGGCTACACCTTC. This sequence encodes CASSQETGSGYTF.

This clone appeared a single time. For the CDR3, the DNA is TGTGCCAGCAGCATTCTTGGGGGGGGCCAAGAGACCCAGTACTTC. Translated, it gives CASSILGGGQETQYF. This chain uses TRBV7-2 with TRBJ2-5; 7 nucleotides align to TRBD2. The CDR3 length is 15 residues. Germline-derived CDR1 and CDR2 are SGHTA and FQGNSA. V trimming: 5 bases; J trimming: 1 base; junction bases outside the gene matches: 7.

About this clone: Other DNA sequences from this sample encode an identical CDR3 as well. The V gene is TRBV5-1, the J gene TRBJ2-2; D gene unclear. The germline gives CDR1 SGHRS, CDR2 YFSETQ. The CDR3 is made up of 13 amino acids. Trimming left V 0 bases short and J 5 bases short, with 5 bases between. The CDR3, as DNA: TGCGCCAGCAGCTTGGGGGTAACCGGGGAGCTGTTTTTT. Translation: CASSLGVTGELFF.

The V gene is TRBV10-3, the J gene TRBJ1-2; 7 bases agree with TRBD1. This CDR3 region has 14 residues. From germline, CDR1 is ENHRY and CDR2 SYGVKD. V shed 3 bases and J 5 bases; nucleotides not matched to a gene: 6. The CDR3 loop is CAISEQGQLYGYTF. DNA of the CDR3: TGTGCCATCAGTGAACAGGGACAGCTATATGGCTACACCTTC.

V is TRBV7-9 and J is TRBJ1-4; 9 nucleotides align to TRBD1. J was trimmed by 8 bases and V by 4 bases; bases with no gene match: 20. The V gene's germline CDR1 is SEHNR and CDR2 FQNEAQ (reference sequence). This CDR3 is built from 19 residues. The CDR3 nucleotides read TGTGCCAGCAGCTCCGCCCGACCCGGGACAGGGAAGGTTTTGGAAAAACTGTTTTTT. This codes for CASSSARPGTGKVLEKLFF.

This clone occurred a few times. V gene TRBV18 combines with J gene TRBJ1-1; 7 bases align to TRBD1. V was clipped by 3 bases and J by 0 bases; unmatched bases: 1. This CDR3 is 14 amino acids long. Germline CDR1 KGHSH, CDR2 LQKENI. The DNA for the CDR3 is TGTGCCAGCTCACCCGGACAGGTGAACACTGAAGCTTTCTTT. Residues: CASSPGQVNTEAFF.

CDR3 coding DNA: TGTGCCAGCAGTGAGACGACAGTTTCCTACGAGCAGTACTTC. It translates to CASSETTVSYEQYF. The rearrangement joins TRBV6-1 to TRBJ2-7; D possibly corresponds to TRBD1 (5 bases). This CDR3 contains 14 residues. Germline loops: CDR1 MNHNS, CDR2 SASEGT. V lost 3 bases, J lost 1 base, and 10 bases lay in between.

The chain carries TRBV7-2 and TRBJ1-5; TRBD1 matches at 10 bases. The germline V gene has CDR1 SGHTA and CDR2 FQGNSA. V gave up 5 bases and J gave up 2 bases; unmatched junction bases: 6. The CDR3 has 16 amino acids. CDR3 in amino acids: CASSPSGTGGNQPQHF. CDR3 in DNA: TGTGCCAGCAGCCCTAGCGGGACAGGGGGCAATCAGCCCCAGCATTTT.